These 25 T cell receptor beta chains share one sample of origin, sequenced in a study of cytomegalovirus exposure and HLA in healthy donors. The PCR was carried out with 60 Vbeta primers and 13 Jbeta primers. The assay was immunoSEQ multiplex PCR, and TCRdb's table has in-frame clones only and misses some. The sample lists fewer than 200,000 clones, 70% to 80% seen once, with approximately 0.7% in the top ten. Sequences were obtained from PBMCs. The receptors were gathered from a woman between 40 and 55 years old in good health and CMV-seronegative.

This clone was counted a single time. This same CDR3 is encoded by further DNA sequences in the sample. This chain links TRBV6-1 with TRBJ2-7, with 8 bases aligning to TRBD1. Per the germline V gene, CDR1 is MNHNS and CDR2 is SASEGT. The CDR3 consists of 13 residues. The J segment lost 6 bases and the V segment lost 4 bases, leaving 5 bases of the junction unmatched. Here the CDR3 DNA reads TGTGCCAGCAGTGGGCTCGACAGGGGCGAGCAGTACTTC. It is translated as CASSGLDRGEQYF.

The chain carries TRBV19 and TRBJ2-1; the match to TRBD2 covers 9 bases. Germline CDR1 is LNHDA and CDR2 is SQIVND (reference sequence). V was pared by 1 base and J by 6 bases, with 7 bases of the junction left unmatched. The CDR3 is made up of 16 amino acids. CDR3 sequence reads: CASSIVRLAGSNEQFF. The CDR3 region has the DNA TGTGCCAGTAGTATAGTACGGCTAGCGGGGTCCAATGAGCAGTTCTTC.

This chain joins TRBV5-1 and TRBJ2-7; 7 bases map to TRBD2. There are 17 residues in the CDR3. J was trimmed by 0 bases and V by 4 bases; bases with no gene match: 13. CDR1 and CDR2 from the germline V gene are SGHRS and YFSETQ. The CDR3 coding sequence is TGCGCCAGCAGCCCCGGGGGTAGCGGGTCAAGCTCCTACGAGCAGTACTTC. It translates to CASSPGGSGSSSYEQYF.

The genes are TRBV19 and TRBJ1-4; D ambiguous. Germline lookup yields CDR1 LNHDA and CDR2 SQIVND (reference sequence). This CDR3 has 15 amino acids. Trimming stripped 7 bases from V and 3 bases from J, with 15 bases between. The CDR3 here is CASTGLRSPNEKLFF. The DNA of the CDR3 is TGTGCCAGTACCGGTTTGCGGAGTCCTAATGAAAAACTGTTTTTT.

V gene TRBV6-1 combines with J gene TRBJ1-6; possibly TRBD1 for D (6 bases). Trimming removed 6 bases from V and 8 bases from J, with 17 bases in between. The germline CDR1 and CDR2 sequences are MNHNS and SASEGT. This CDR3 is 15 amino acids long. CDR3 DNA sequence: TGTGCCAGCAGCCAACAGGGCCCAGGGGATTCACCCCTCCACTTT. Translated: CASSQQGPGDSPLHF.

This chain links TRBV6-6 with TRBJ2-5; the match to TRBD1 covers 9 bases. The germline V gene encodes CDR1 MNHNY and CDR2 SVGAGI (reference sequence). The CDR3 runs to 14 residues. Losses at the gene ends were 5 bases for V and 6 bases for J; bases not matched to a gene: 7. The CDR3 reads CASSGGQGKKTQYF. The CDR3 DNA follows: TGTGCCAGCAGTGGGGGACAGGGAAAGAAGACCCAGTACTTC.

This chain connects TRBV27 to TRBJ2-7, with D possibly TRBD1 on 6 matching bases. The length of the CDR3 is 15 residues. V lost 5 bases and J lost 6, with 20 bases in between. Per germline, CDR1 MNHEY and CDR2 SMNVEV (reference sequence). Here the CDR3 DNA reads TGTGCCAGCAGTCGCGCCAGAGTACAGGGTGTCGAGCAGTACTTC. Translated, it gives CASSRARVQGVEQYF.

V and J are TRBV5-1 and TRBJ2-7, with 8 nucleotides matching TRBD2. The V and J ends lost 6 bases and 6 bases, in that order; junction bases with no gene match: 17. CDR3 length: 16 amino acids. The germline V gene has CDR1 SGHRS and CDR2 YFSETQ. CDR3 in amino acids: CASTLGGGTLPLEQYF. DNA of the CDR3: TGCGCCAGCACCCTCGGGGGGGGAACCCTACCCCTCGAGCAGTACTTC.

This rearrangement joins TRBV7-6 to TRBJ2-5; D perhaps matches TRBD1 (6 bases). V lost 8 bases, J lost 2 bases, and 15 bases lay in between. The CDR3 has 14 residues. Germline V CDR1 and CDR2: SGHVS, FNYEAQ. CDR3 coding DNA: TGTGCCAGCTCAGGGGCAGCTCGTCAAGAGACCCAGTACTTC. It is translated as CASSGAARQETQYF.

V is TRBV30 and J is TRBJ1-2; D perhaps matches TRBD1 (5 bases). The germline CDR1 and CDR2 sequences are GTSNPN and SVGIG (reference sequence). CDR3 length equals 14 residues. V lost 4 bases and J lost 6, with 18 bases in between. The CDR3 spells CAWKARGMEDGYTF. The CDR3 coding sequence is TGTGCCTGGAAGGCTAGGGGTATGGAAGATGGCTACACCTTC.

The gene calls are TRBV10-3 and TRBJ1-6; 10 bases are a match to TRBD1. Germline V gene data show CDR1 as ENHRY and CDR2 as SYGVKD. The length of the CDR3 is 15 residues. V lost 6 bases to trimming and J lost 9 bases; unmatched junction nucleotides: 8. The DNA for the CDR3 is TGTGCCATCAGACACGAGGGGACAGGGGCTTCACCCCTCCACTTT. It specifies CAIRHEGTGASPLHF.

The chain has TRBV5-1 and TRBJ2-5, with D perhaps TRBD1 (6 bases). Germline assignment: CDR1 SGHRS and CDR2 YFSETQ. The V and J ends lost 0 bases and 4 bases respectively, with 19 bases between them. The CDR3 extends over 17 amino acids. CDR3 residues: CASSLGVLQGSGETQYF. The DNA for the CDR3 is TGCGCCAGCAGCTTGGGGGTCCTACAGGGCAGCGGAGAGACCCAGTACTTC. Combining the CDR3 with reference TRBV5-1 and TRBJ2-5 gives the whole variable domain KAGVTQTPRYLIKTRGQQVTLSCSPISGHRSVSWYQQTPGQGLQFLFEYFSETQRNKGNFPGRFSGRQFSNSRSEMNVSTLELGDSALYLCASSLGVLQGSGETQYFGPGTRLLVL.

This chain joins TRBV11-2 and TRBJ2-7; TRBD2 might be the D (6 bases). The V end was cut by 1 base, the J end by 6 bases, with 10 bases between. This CDR3 spans 13 amino acids. The germline gives CDR1 SGHAT, CDR2 FQNNGV. The CDR3 reads CASSLVGGSEQYF. CDR3 bases: TGTGCCAGCAGCTTAGTGGGGGGTAGCGAGCAGTACTTC.

CDR3: CASSSPGQGDCGYTF. The CDR3 nucleotides are TGTGCCAGCAGTTCCCCCGGACAGGGAGATTGTGGCTACACCTTC. The chain recombines TRBV27 with TRBJ1-2, with TRBD1 matching over 8 bases. Germline V gene lookup returns CDR1 MNHEY and CDR2 SMNVEV (reference sequence). Trimming removed 4 bases from V and 7 bases from J; junction bases left unmatched: 11. CDR3 length: 15 residues.

This clone was counted between two and nine times. The rearrangement uses TRBV7-6 and TRBJ2-1; TRBD2 aligns across 10 bases. Germline-derived CDR1 and CDR2 are SGHVS and FNYEAQ. This CDR3 has 15 residues. V was pared by 4 bases and J by 10 bases, with 10 bases of the junction left unmatched. In DNA form, the CDR3 reads TGTGCCAGCAGCTACGCCGGGACTAGCGAAAGGGAGCAGTTCTTC. Its translation: CASSYAGTSEREQFF. Full variable domain (outside the CDR3, taken from reference TRBV7-6 and TRBJ2-1): GAGVSQSPRYKVTKRGQDVALRCDPISGHVSLYWYRQALGQGPEFLTYFNYEAQQDKSGLPNDRFSAERPEGSISTLTIQRTEQRDSAMYRCASSYAGTSEREQFFGPGTRLTVL.

The chain couples TRBV7-9 to TRBJ2-5, with 12 bases aligning to TRBD2. Looked up from germline, CDR1 is SEHNR and CDR2 is FQNEAQ (reference sequence). The V and J ends lost 5 bases and 2 bases, in that order; junction bases with no gene match: 3. This CDR3 has 15 residues. The CDR3 sequence is CASSQTSGRQETQYF. In DNA form, the CDR3 reads TGTGCCAGCAGCCAGACTAGCGGGAGACAAGAGACCCAGTACTTC.

The chain is built from TRBV4-2 and TRBJ1-1, with TRBD1 matching over 7 bases. CDR1 and CDR2 (germline): LGHNA, YNFKEQ. The ends lost 0 bases at V and 4 bases at J; junction bases unmatched: 8. This CDR3 has 16 residues. The CDR3 region has the DNA TGTGCCAGCAGCCAAGACGCGGACAGGCCGATCACTGAAGCTTTCTTT. Its protein is CASSQDADRPITEAFF.

This sequence joins TRBV5-4 and TRBJ2-5; D is possibly TRBD1 (5 bases). Germline CDR1 and CDR2: SGHNT and YYREEE (reference sequence). V dropped 4 bases and J dropped 2 bases, with 12 bases sitting between them. The CDR3 consists of 14 residues. CDR3 DNA sequence: TGTGCCAGCAGCCCTACAGGACGTCAAGAGACCCAGTACTTC. As protein: CASSPTGRQETQYF.

The rearrangement links TRBV20-1 to TRBJ2-5, with D unresolved. The CDR3 extends over 9 amino acids. V was cut by 8 bases and J by 4 bases, with 5 bases left in between. The germline CDR1 and CDR2 sequences are DFQATT and SNEGSKA (reference sequence). CDR3 nucleotide sequence: TGCAGTCCCGGAGAGACCCAGTACTTC. Translation gives CSPGETQYF.

This CDR3 is CASSVVGSVGQFF. For the CDR3, the DNA is TGTGCCAGCAGCGTTGTGGGCTCCGTGGGGCAGTTCTTC. This rearrangement joins TRBV9 to TRBJ2-1; D remains ambiguous. This CDR3 spans 13 amino acids. With 2 bases removed from V and 12 bases from J, the gap between germline ends came to 15 bases. The germline V gene encodes CDR1 SGDLS and CDR2 YYNGEE.

Only a few counts were recorded for this clone. This chain joins TRBV5-1 and TRBJ2-3, with 8 bases that match TRBD2. Germline-derived CDR1 and CDR2 are SGHRS and YFSETQ. J lost 2 bases, V lost 0 bases, and 2 bases had no gene match. The CDR3 is 15 residues long. Here the CDR3 DNA reads TGCGCCAGCAGCTTGGGACTAGCGATCACAGATACGCAGTATTTT. Protein: CASSLGLAITDTQYF.

The rearrangement links TRBV30 to TRBJ2-7; TRBD2 aligns across 7 bases. This CDR3 contains 14 residues. V shed 5 bases, J shed 0 bases, and the junction held 7 bases outside the gene matches. Germline lookup yields CDR1 GTSNPN and CDR2 SVGIG (reference sequence). The CDR3 DNA follows: TGTGCCTGGGCTCCTAGCGGCCTCTCCTACGAGCAGTACTTC. Its protein is CAWAPSGLSYEQYF.

CDR3 bases: TGTGCCAGCAGTTACAGAGACCCGACAGGGTTCAACGAGCAGTACTTC. Residues: CASSYRDPTGFNEQYF. The chain links TRBV6-5 to TRBJ2-7; 7 bases are shared with TRBD1. The V gene end was trimmed by 2 bases and the J gene end by 5 bases; junction bases not matched to a gene: 12. This CDR3 has 16 amino acids. CDR1 MNHEY and CDR2 SVGAGI come from the germline V gene.

The chain recombines TRBV12-5 with TRBJ2-1; TRBD1 aligns across 8 bases. V was clipped by 8 bases and J by 0 bases; unmatched bases: 12. From germline, CDR1 is LGHNT and CDR2 FRNRAP. This CDR3 has 17 residues. CDR3 sequence (DNA): TGTGCTAGTACTCCAGGGGGCATCTTGAGCTCCTACAATGAGCAGTTCTTC. Amino acid sequence: CASTPGGILSSYNEQFF. Using reference TRBV12-5 and TRBJ2-1 for the parts outside the CDR3, the full variable domain is DARVTQTPRHKVTEMGQEVTMRCQPILGHNTVFWYRQTMMQGLELLAYFRNRAPLDDSGMPKDRFSAEMPDATLATLKIQPSEPRDSAVYFCASTPGGILSSYNEQFFGPGTRLTVL.

Comment on this clone: Relative to the germline gene, one junction end is altered; a read error may explain this. The gene calls are TRBV25-1 and TRBJ2-1; no reliable D call. CDR1 and CDR2 from the germline V gene are MGHDK and SYGVNS. CDR3 length: 12 residues. CDR3 nucleotide sequence: TGTGCCAGCAGTGAGAGATACAATGAGCGGTTCTTC. This encodes CASSERYNERFF.